These 30 T cell receptor beta chains originate from one sample sequenced in a study of OX40 agonist ivuxolimab in advanced cancers. Method: immunoSEQ multiplex PCR; TCRdb's copy keeps in-frame clones and lacks some. The sample consists of about 35,000 clones, 80% to 95% of them appearing once. The sequencing used CD4+ or CD8+ T cells sorted from blood, collected in a trial of the OX40 agonist ivuxolimab. The receptors derive from an adult with an advanced solid tumor such as melanoma, head and neck, liver or kidney cancer.

The V gene is TRBV27, the J gene TRBJ1-1; D is possibly TRBD1 (5 bases). The CDR3 is made up of 13 amino acids. V shed 6 bases and J shed 6 bases, with 14 bases lying between them. Germline CDR1 reads MNHEY; CDR2 reads SMNVEV (reference sequence). Here the CDR3 DNA reads TGTGCCAGCAGGTCAGGGTTCTCCCCTGAAGCTTTCTTT. As protein: CASRSGFSPEAFF.

The CDR3 loop reads CSVVDGIVYEQYF. The CDR3 DNA sequence: TGCAGCGTTGTAGACGGGATAGTTTACGAGCAGTACTTC. The rearrangement uses TRBV29-1 and TRBJ2-7, with D perhaps TRBD2 (5 bases). V was pared by 4 bases and J by 4 bases, with 14 bases between. Germline lookup yields CDR1 SQVTM and CDR2 ANQGSEA. The CDR3 has 13 residues.

This rearrangement joins TRBV29-1 to TRBJ1-1, with D possibly TRBD1 on 5 matching bases. This CDR3 contains 12 residues. V lost 2 bases and J 2 bases, leaving 6 bases between the germline ends. The V gene's germline CDR1 is SQVTM and CDR2 ANQGSEA. The CDR3 DNA sequence: TGCAGCGTTGAAAGGGGAAACACTGAAGCTTTCTTT. Residues: CSVERGNTEAFF.

This chain uses TRBV10-3 with TRBJ1-3, with TRBD1 matching over 7 bases. The CDR3 sequence is 15 residues long. In germline, CDR1 is ENHRY, CDR2 SYGVKD. V lost 0 bases, J lost 10 bases, and 9 bases stayed unmatched. The CDR3: CAISESAGGIWTIYF. The CDR3 coding sequence is TGTGCCATCAGTGAGTCGGCAGGGGGAATATGGACCATATATTTT.

The chain employs TRBV5-4 and TRBJ2-1; TRBD2 matches 7 bases. Germline trimming cut 2 bases from V and 3 bases from J; bases unmatched to any gene: 5. CDR1 is SGHNT and CDR2 is YYREEE in the germline V gene (reference sequence). The CDR3 length is 15 residues. CDR3 nucleotide sequence: TGTGCCAGCAGCTTTAATCCTAGCGGCTACAATGAGCAGTTCTTC. This gives the protein CASSFNPSGYNEQFF.

V gene TRBV10-2 combines with J gene TRBJ1-2; the match to TRBD1 covers 7 bases. This CDR3 contains 15 residues. J was trimmed by 6 bases and V by 5 bases; bases with no gene match: 12. Germline values: CDR1 WSHSY, CDR2 SAAADI. The chain's CDR3 is CASSLGQALGNGYTF. The CDR3, as DNA: TGCGCCAGCAGTCTCGGACAGGCTTTAGGGAATGGCTACACCTTC.

The chain has TRBV27 and TRBJ2-7; 7 bases agree with TRBD2. The length of the CDR3 is 12 residues. Germline lookup yields CDR1 MNHEY and CDR2 SMNVEV (reference sequence). J lost 2 bases, V lost 6 bases, and 1 base had no gene match. CDR3 in amino acids: CASRGLAYEQYF. The CDR3 nucleotides read TGTGCCAGCAGAGGACTAGCCTACGAGCAGTACTTC.

The CDR3 loop reads CASSHKSENFDRGHFYGYTF. CDR3 nucleotide sequence: TGCGCCAGCAGCCATAAGTCGGAAAACTTCGACAGGGGACACTTCTATGGCTACACCTTC. The chain combines TRBV5-1 with TRBJ1-2; TRBD1 agrees at 8 bases. The V gene end was trimmed by 4 bases and the J gene end by 4 bases; junction bases not matched to a gene: 24. CDR1 and CDR2 (germline): SGHRS, YFSETQ. The CDR3 sequence is 20 residues long.

CDR3 DNA: TGTGCCAGCAGTGAATCTAGCGGGTGGAGCTCCTACGAGCAGTACTTC. The encoded protein is CASSESSGWSSYEQYF. The J gene is TRBJ2-7, the V gene TRBV6-1; 8 nucleotides agree with TRBD2. CDR1 and CDR2 from the germline V gene are MNHNS and SASEGT. The CDR3 loop spans 16 amino acids. The junction had 6 bases not matched to a gene; V was cut back by 2 bases and J by 0 bases.

The chain links TRBV15 to TRBJ2-1; D remains unclear. CDR3 length: 14 amino acids. The germline V gene has CDR1 LNHNV and CDR2 YYDKDF (reference sequence). V shed 6 bases and J shed 7 bases, with 16 bases lying between them. The CDR3 spells CATRRPDQKNEQFF. The CDR3 DNA is TGTGCCACCAGAAGGCCGGACCAAAAGAATGAGCAGTTCTTC.

The chain is built from TRBV11-2 and TRBJ1-1; D gene uncertain. Germline V lookup: CDR1 SGHAT, CDR2 FQNNGV. V shed 3 bases and J shed 5 bases, with 25 bases lying between them. The CDR3 sequence is 18 residues long. The CDR3 loop is CASSFTSLQPVKGTEAFF. CDR3 in DNA: TGTGCCAGCAGCTTTACCTCCCTGCAGCCTGTCAAGGGTACTGAAGCTTTCTTT.

J is TRBJ1-4 and V is TRBV7-9; 7 nucleotides line up with TRBD1. Germline V gene data show CDR1 as SEHNR and CDR2 as FQNEAQ (reference sequence). The trim removed 4 bases at V and 8 bases at J, leaving 13 bases unmatched. CDR3 length equals 16 residues. The CDR3 region is CASSSPGQPLAEKLFF. Written as DNA, the CDR3 is TGTGCCAGCAGCTCTCCGGGACAGCCCTTGGCGGAAAAACTGTTTTTT. Based on the CDR3 plus reference TRBV7-9 and TRBJ1-4, the full variable domain is DTGVSQNPRHKITKRGQNVTFRCDPISEHNRLYWYRQTLGQGPEFLTYFQNEAQLEKSRLLSDRFSAERPKGSFSTLEIQRTEQGDSAMYLCASSSPGQPLAEKLFFGSGTQLSVL.

The rearrangement links TRBV28 to TRBJ2-1; D is perhaps TRBD1 (5 bases). In germline, CDR1 is MDHEN, CDR2 SYDVKM. V shed 8 bases and J shed 3 bases, with 14 bases lying between them. This CDR3 contains 14 residues. The CDR3 protein is CASRDSPNYNEQFF. The CDR3 bases are TGTGCCAGCCGCGACAGCCCGAACTACAATGAGCAGTTCTTC.

The chain employs TRBV28 and TRBJ2-2; D perhaps matches TRBD1 (6 bases). In germline, CDR1 is MDHEN, CDR2 SYDVKM. The CDR3 has 15 residues. Trimming pared 6 bases from V and 4 bases from J, leaving 15 bases between. This chain's CDR3 is CASSVDSHGTGELFF. Here the CDR3 DNA reads TGTGCCAGCAGCGTGGACAGCCATGGCACCGGGGAGCTGTTTTTT.

The J gene is TRBJ1-1, the V gene TRBV7-9; 9 positions agree with TRBD1. CDR1 is SEHNR and CDR2 is FQNEAQ in the germline V gene (reference sequence). The CDR3 has 14 residues. Trimming took 5 bases from V and 4 from J; bases not matched to a gene: 5. The CDR3 spells CASSPKTGGTEAFF. CDR3 bases: TGTGCCAGCAGCCCTAAGACAGGGGGCACTGAAGCTTTCTTT.

The rearrangement links TRBV4-1 to TRBJ2-7; D ambiguous. CDR1 is MGHRA and CDR2 is YSYEKL in the germline V gene. This CDR3 is built from 14 residues. Deletions cut 3 bases from V and 1 base from J, with 10 bases between. The DNA of the CDR3 is TGCGCCAGCAGCCAGCTCAGCGAGTCCTACGAGCAGTACTTC. Translation gives CASSQLSESYEQYF.

This clone was found once. V is TRBV18 and J is TRBJ1-1; D is unclear. This CDR3 is built from 12 residues. Germline assignment: CDR1 KGHSH and CDR2 LQKENI. Trimming left V 2 bases short and J 5 bases short, with 6 bases between. In DNA, the CDR3 is TGTGCCAGCTCACCAGGGTTGACTGAAGCTTTCTTT. It encodes CASSPGLTEAFF.

The chain employs TRBV28 and TRBJ2-7, with 7 nucleotides matching TRBD1. CDR3 length: 15 amino acids. J lost 2 bases, V lost 0 bases, and 4 bases had no gene match. Germline loops: CDR1 MDHEN, CDR2 SYDVKM. This CDR3 is CASSLWAGGTYEQYF. The CDR3 DNA sequence: TGTGCCAGCAGTTTATGGGCAGGGGGAACCTACGAGCAGTACTTC. Supplemented by reference TRBV28 and TRBJ2-7, the full variable domain reads DVKVTQSSRYLVKRTGEKVFLECVQDMDHENMFWYRQDPGLGLRLIYFSYDVKMKEKGDIPEGYSVSREKKERFSLILESASTNQTSMYLCASSLWAGGTYEQYFGPGTRLTVT.

V usage is TRBV5-1 and J usage is TRBJ2-7; no firm D call. V gave up 1 base and J gave up 2 bases, with 10 bases separating them. This CDR3 comprises 14 residues. CDR1 is SGHRS and CDR2 is YFSETQ in the germline V gene. The chain's CDR3 is CASSLFGRTYEQYF. Written as DNA, the CDR3 is TGCGCCAGCAGCTTGTTTGGACGCACCTACGAGCAGTACTTC. Based on the CDR3 plus reference TRBV5-1 and TRBJ2-7, the full variable domain is KAGVTQTPRYLIKTRGQQVTLSCSPISGHRSVSWYQQTPGQGLQFLFEYFSETQRNKGNFPGRFSGRQFSNSRSEMNVSTLELGDSALYLCASSLFGRTYEQYFGPGTRLTVT.

This chain links TRBV9 with TRBJ2-4; no reliable D call. The V and J ends lost 0 bases and 0 bases respectively, with 7 bases between them. The CDR3 length is 15 residues. Germline loops: CDR1 SGDLS, CDR2 YYNGEE. CDR3 sequence (DNA): TGTGCCAGCAGCGTAGTGCCCGAAGCCAAAAACATTCAGTACTTC. Amino acid sequence: CASSVVPEAKNIQYF. The full variable domain, completed using reference TRBV9 and TRBJ2-4, is DSGVTQTPKHLITATGQRVTLRCSPRSGDLSVYWYQQSLDQGLQFLIQYYNGEERAKGNILERFSAQQFPDLHSELNLSSLELGDSALYFCASSVVPEAKNIQYFGAGTRLSVL.

The chain joins TRBV2 to TRBJ2-7; 16 positions match TRBD2. This CDR3 spans 16 amino acids. V lost 7 bases and J lost 0; bases outside the gene matches: 3. Germline loops: CDR1 SNHLY, CDR2 FYNNEI. The CDR3 is CASKGTSGRDSYEQYF. The CDR3 region has the DNA TGTGCCAGCAAAGGGACTAGCGGGAGGGACTCCTACGAGCAGTACTTC.

This chain connects TRBV9 to TRBJ2-5, with a tentative D call TRBD1 (6 bases). The CDR3 is made up of 16 amino acids. Per the germline V gene, CDR1 is SGDLS and CDR2 is YYNGEE. Trimming stripped 3 bases from V and 2 bases from J, with 17 bases between. CDR3 nucleotides: TGTGCCAGCAGCGCCGGGTCCGGGACATCACAAGAGACCCAGTACTTC. Protein product: CASSAGSGTSQETQYF. The variable domain in full, with the rest retrieved from reference TRBV9 and TRBJ2-5, is DSGVTQTPKHLITATGQRVTLRCSPRSGDLSVYWYQQSLDQGLQFLIQYYNGEERAKGNILERFSAQQFPDLHSELNLSSLELGDSALYFCASSAGSGTSQETQYFGPGTRLLVL.

This sequence joins TRBV6-1 and TRBJ2-1, with 9 positions matching TRBD1. Trimming took 4 bases from V and 3 from J; bases not matched to a gene: 7. Germline V CDR1 and CDR2: MNHNS, SASEGT. The CDR3 length is 16 residues. CDR3 sequence (DNA): TGTGCCAGCAGTGGAAGGGACAGGGCGATCTACAATGAGCAGTTCTTC. It codes for CASSGRDRAIYNEQFF.

The rearrangement uses TRBV7-3 and TRBJ2-2, with D tentatively TRBD2 (6 bases). The germline V gene encodes CDR1 SGHTA and CDR2 FQGTGA. Trimming took 1 base from V and 1 from J, leaving 13 bases between them. The CDR3 is 17 residues long. CDR3 coding DNA: TGTGCCAGCAGCTTAAAGTGGGGTAGCGGGAACACCGGGGAGCTGTTTTTT. Protein product: CASSLKWGSGNTGELFF.

V and J are TRBV19 and TRBJ2-7; 13 bases line up with TRBD2. Trimming cost V 8 bases and J 4 bases; bases outside gene matches: 11. CDR1 and CDR2 (germline): LNHDA, SQIVND (reference sequence). This CDR3 has 16 amino acids. CDR3 sequence reads: CASSAGLAGVGYEQYF. The CDR3 nucleotides are TGTGCCAGTTCAGCCGGACTAGCGGGAGTTGGGTACGAGCAGTACTTC.

This chain joins TRBV28 and TRBJ1-4, with D perhaps matching TRBD1 (5 bases). Trimming took 5 bases from V and 9 from J, leaving 16 bases between them. This CDR3 is built from 14 residues. The germline CDR1 and CDR2 sequences are MDHEN and SYDVKM. CDR3 sequence (DNA): TGTGCCAGCAGTCCCGGAACGGGGGGGAAAAAACTGTTTTTT. Protein: CASSPGTGGKKLFF.

The chain combines TRBV5-1 with TRBJ2-3, with D unclear. Trimming took off 4 bases at V and 2 bases at J, with 5 bases between the two ends. Germline CDR1 SGHRS, CDR2 YFSETQ. The CDR3 runs to 12 residues. CDR3 residues: CASSPTTDTQYF. In DNA form, the CDR3 reads TGCGCCAGCAGCCCGACCACAGATACGCAGTATTTT.

The chain links TRBV28 to TRBJ1-2; D is undetermined. This CDR3 has 14 residues. Deletions cut 6 bases from V and 2 bases from J, with 13 bases between. Germline CDR1 MDHEN, CDR2 SYDVKM. DNA for the CDR3: TGTGCCAGCAGCCTCCTAAGGGTGAACTATGGCTACACCTTC. Translating gives CASSLLRVNYGYTF.

The V and J genes are TRBV4-3 and TRBJ1-3, with 7 bases fitting TRBD1. The germline V gene encodes CDR1 LGHNA and CDR2 YSLEER. The V gene end was trimmed by 1 base and the J gene end by 2 bases; junction bases not matched to a gene: 2. The CDR3 is 15 residues long. The DNA of the CDR3 is TGCGCCAGCAGCCAAGCCCAGGGGGCTGGAAACACCATATATTTT. This translates into CASSQAQGAGNTIYF.

The rearrangement joins TRBV27 to TRBJ2-1; D is perhaps TRBD1 or TRBD2 (6 bases each). The CDR3 length is 14 residues. With 0 bases removed from V and 6 bases from J, the gap between germline ends came to 9 bases. CDR1 MNHEY and CDR2 SMNVEV come from the germline V gene (reference sequence). CDR3 in amino acids: CASSLSSGANEQFF. In DNA form, the CDR3 reads TGTGCCAGCAGTTTATCGTCGGGGGCCAATGAGCAGTTCTTC.